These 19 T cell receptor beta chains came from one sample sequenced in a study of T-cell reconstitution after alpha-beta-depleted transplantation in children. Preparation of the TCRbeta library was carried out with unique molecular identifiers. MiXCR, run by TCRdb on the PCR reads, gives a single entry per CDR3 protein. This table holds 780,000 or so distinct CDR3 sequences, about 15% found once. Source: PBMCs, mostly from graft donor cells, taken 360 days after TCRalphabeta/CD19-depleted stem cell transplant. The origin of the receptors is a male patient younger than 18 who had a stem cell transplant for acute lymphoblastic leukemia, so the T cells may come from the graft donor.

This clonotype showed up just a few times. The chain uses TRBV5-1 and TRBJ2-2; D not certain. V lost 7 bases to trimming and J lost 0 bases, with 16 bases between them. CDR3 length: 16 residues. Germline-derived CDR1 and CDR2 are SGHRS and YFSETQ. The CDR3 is CASRWWGNANTGELFF. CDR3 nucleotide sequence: TGCGCCAGCCGTTGGTGGGGAAACGCGAACACCGGGGAGCTGTTTTTT.

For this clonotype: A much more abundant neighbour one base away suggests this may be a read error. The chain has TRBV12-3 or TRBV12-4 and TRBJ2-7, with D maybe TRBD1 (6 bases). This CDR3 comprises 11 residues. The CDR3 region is CASQQGYELYF. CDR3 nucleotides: TGTGCCTCCCAACAGGGCTACGAGCTGTACTTC.

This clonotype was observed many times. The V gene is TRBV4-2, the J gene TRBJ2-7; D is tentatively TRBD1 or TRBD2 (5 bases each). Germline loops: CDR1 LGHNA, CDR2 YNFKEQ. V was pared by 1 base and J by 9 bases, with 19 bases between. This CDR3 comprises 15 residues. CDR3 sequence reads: CASSQGPGWARGQYF. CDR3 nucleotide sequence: TGTGCCAGCAGCCAAGGGCCAGGGTGGGCCCGGGGGCAGTACTTC.

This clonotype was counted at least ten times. The chain's CDR3 is CSVSRGNTEAFF. The CDR3, as DNA: TGCAGCGTTAGTCGGGGGAACACTGAAGCTTTCTTT. The chain is built from TRBV29-1 and TRBJ1-1; D is uncertain. This CDR3 is 12 amino acids long. CDR1 is SQVTM, CDR2 ANQGSEA, per germline. The germline V and J ends were trimmed by 5 bases and 1 base, with 8 bases remaining between them.

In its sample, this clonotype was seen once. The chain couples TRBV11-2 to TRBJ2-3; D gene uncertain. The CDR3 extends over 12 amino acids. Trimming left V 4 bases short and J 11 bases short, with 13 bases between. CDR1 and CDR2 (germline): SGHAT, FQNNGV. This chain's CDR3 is CASSWLSSEQYF. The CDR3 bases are TGTGCCAGCAGCTGGCTTTCATCCGAGCAGTATTTT.

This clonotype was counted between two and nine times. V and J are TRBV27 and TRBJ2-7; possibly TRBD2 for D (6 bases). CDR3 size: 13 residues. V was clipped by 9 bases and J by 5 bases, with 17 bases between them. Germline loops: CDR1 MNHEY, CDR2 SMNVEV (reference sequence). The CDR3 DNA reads TGTGCCAGTACCGGGTCGGGGGACCACGAGCAGTACTTC. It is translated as CASTGSGDHEQYF.

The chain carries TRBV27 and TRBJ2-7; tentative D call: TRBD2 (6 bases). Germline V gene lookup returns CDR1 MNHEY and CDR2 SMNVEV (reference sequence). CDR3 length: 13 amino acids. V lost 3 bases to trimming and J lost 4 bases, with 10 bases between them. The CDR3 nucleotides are TGTGCCAGCAGTTTGACTAGTCAATACGAGCAGTACTTC. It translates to CASSLTSQYEQYF.

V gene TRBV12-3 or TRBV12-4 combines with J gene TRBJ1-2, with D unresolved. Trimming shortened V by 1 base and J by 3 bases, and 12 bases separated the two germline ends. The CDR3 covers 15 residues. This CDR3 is CASSLVGPGDYGYTF. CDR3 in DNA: TGTGCCAGCAGTTTAGTTGGTCCCGGGGACTATGGCTACACCTTC.

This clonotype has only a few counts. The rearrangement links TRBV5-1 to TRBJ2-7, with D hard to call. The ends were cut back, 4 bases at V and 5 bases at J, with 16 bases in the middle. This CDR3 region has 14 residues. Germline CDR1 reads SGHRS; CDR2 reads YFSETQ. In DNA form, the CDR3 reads TGCGCCAGCAGCGATGGCAGTACTTACCACGAGCAGTACTTC. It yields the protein CASSDGSTYHEQYF.

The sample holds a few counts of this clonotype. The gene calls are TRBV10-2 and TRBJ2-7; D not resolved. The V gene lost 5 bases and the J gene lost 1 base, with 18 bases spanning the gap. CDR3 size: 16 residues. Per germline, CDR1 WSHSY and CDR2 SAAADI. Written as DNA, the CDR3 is TGCGCCAGCAGTTCTAGGAAGGTATATGGATCCTACGAGCAGTACTTC. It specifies CASSSRKVYGSYEQYF.

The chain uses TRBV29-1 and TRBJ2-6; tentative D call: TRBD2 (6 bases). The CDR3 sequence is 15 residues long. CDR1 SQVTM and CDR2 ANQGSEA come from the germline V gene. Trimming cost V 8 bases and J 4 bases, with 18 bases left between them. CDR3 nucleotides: TGCAGCATCCGGGACTGGCAGGCCGGGGCCAACGTCCTGACTTTC. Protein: CSIRDWQAGANVLTF.

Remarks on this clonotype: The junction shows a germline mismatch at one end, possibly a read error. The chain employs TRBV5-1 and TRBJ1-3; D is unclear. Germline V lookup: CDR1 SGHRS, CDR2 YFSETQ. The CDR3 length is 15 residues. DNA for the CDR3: TGCGCCAGCAGCGTCAATGTTAGCCCTGGAAACACCACATATTTT. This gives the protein CASSVNVSPGNTTYF.

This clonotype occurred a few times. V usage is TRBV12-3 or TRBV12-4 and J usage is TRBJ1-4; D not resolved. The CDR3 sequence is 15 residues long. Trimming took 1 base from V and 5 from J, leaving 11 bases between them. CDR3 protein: CASSLGLLANEKLFF. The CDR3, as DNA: TGTGCCAGCAGTTTAGGCCTTCTGGCGAATGAAAAACTGTTTTTT.

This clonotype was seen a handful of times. The CDR3 DNA reads TGCGCCAGCAGGATACAGGGAGGGACTAATGAAAAACTGTTTTTT. This encodes CASRIQGGTNEKLFF. The gene calls are TRBV5-1 and TRBJ1-4; a weak D match, TRBD1 (6 bases). V was clipped by 5 bases and J by 2 bases, with 13 bases between them. The CDR3 is 15 residues long. Germline V gene lookup returns CDR1 SGHRS and CDR2 YFSETQ.

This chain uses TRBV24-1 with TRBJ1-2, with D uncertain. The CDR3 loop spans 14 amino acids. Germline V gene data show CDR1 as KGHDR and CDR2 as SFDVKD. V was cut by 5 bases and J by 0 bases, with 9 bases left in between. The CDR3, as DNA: TGTGCCACCAGTGGCGCGCAGACTAACTATGGCTACACCTTC. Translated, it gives CATSGAQTNYGYTF.

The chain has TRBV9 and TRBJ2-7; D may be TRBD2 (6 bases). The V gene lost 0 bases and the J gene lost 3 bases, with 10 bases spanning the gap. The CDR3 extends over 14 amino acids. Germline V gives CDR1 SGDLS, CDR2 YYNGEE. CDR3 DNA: TGTGCCAGCAGCGTAGAGGAGGGGAACTACGAGCAGTACTTC. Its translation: CASSVEEGNYEQYF. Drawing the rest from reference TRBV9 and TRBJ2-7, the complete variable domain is DSGVTQTPKHLITATGQRVTLRCSPRSGDLSVYWYQQSLDQGLQFLIQYYNGEERAKGNILERFSAQQFPDLHSELNLSSLELGDSALYFCASSVEEGNYEQYFGPGTRLTVT.

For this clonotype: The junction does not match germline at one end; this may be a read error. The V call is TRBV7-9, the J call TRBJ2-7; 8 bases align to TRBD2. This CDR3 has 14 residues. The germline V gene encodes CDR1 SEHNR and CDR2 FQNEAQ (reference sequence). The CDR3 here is CASSSLAGSYGQYF. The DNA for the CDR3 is TGTGCCAGCAGCTCTCTAGCGGGCTCCTACGGGCAGTACTTC.

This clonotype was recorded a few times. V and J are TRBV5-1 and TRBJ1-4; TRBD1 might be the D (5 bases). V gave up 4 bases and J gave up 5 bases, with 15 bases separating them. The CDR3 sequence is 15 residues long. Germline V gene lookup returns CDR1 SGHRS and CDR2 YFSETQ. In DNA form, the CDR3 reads TGCGCCAGCAGCGAAACAGGCTGGGGGAATGAAAAACTGTTTTTT. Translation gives CASSETGWGNEKLFF.

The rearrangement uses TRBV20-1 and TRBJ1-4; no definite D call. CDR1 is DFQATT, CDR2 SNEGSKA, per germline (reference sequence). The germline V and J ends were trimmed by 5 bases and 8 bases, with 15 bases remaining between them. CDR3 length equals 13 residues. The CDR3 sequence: CSAPVEGGEKLFF. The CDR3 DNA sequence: TGCAGTGCTCCCGTAGAGGGTGGGGAAAAACTGTTTTTT.